This T cell receptor beta chain was recovered during a study of response to subunit inactivated influenza vaccine (dated by TCRdb to 2016 to 2018). Regarding the research as a whole: The study used deep quantitative T cell receptor repertoire profiling to track responses to a trivalent subunit inactivated influenza vaccine. General conclusions and limits of the study: It was suggested by the authors that each seasonal influenza vaccination may recruit only a limited number of new T cells.

Looking up the germline V gene yields CDR1 SQVTM and CDR2 ANQGSEA. V is reduced by 4 bases and J by 1 base, leaving a spacing of 13 bases between them. From its cysteine to its phenylalanine, the CDR3 spans 14 amino acids. Only CDR3 DNA remains: 42 bases, in frame from the first base. There are many counts of this clonotype. Its target antigen remains unknown. No per-base quality is available; no much larger clone lies one base away. Libraries were prepared through RT-PCR. Sequencer: Illumina HiSeq 2500. TCRdb reworked the public reads: Q25 trimming with fastp, MiXCR clone assembly, productive beta chains retained. Each record represents a unique CDR3 protein, reported with the most common genes and DNA among its rows. The sample table shows 450,000 to 600,000 distinct CDR3 sequences, and approximately 7.3% are seen once. The top ten hold about an eighth of the sample.

The sample was PBMCs from blood, taken roughly 24 months after vaccination. This sequence uses TRBV29-1 and TRBJ1-1; a weak D assignment points to TRBD1 (6 bases agree). This TCR came from a man in his fifties or sixties who received an inactivated influenza vaccine. Donor details come from another sample of the same person, matched by shared clones. The CDR3 has the sequence CSVAREGGNTEAFF. Here is the DNA: TGCAGCGTTGCCCGGGAAGGGGGGAACACTGAAGCTTTCTTT.